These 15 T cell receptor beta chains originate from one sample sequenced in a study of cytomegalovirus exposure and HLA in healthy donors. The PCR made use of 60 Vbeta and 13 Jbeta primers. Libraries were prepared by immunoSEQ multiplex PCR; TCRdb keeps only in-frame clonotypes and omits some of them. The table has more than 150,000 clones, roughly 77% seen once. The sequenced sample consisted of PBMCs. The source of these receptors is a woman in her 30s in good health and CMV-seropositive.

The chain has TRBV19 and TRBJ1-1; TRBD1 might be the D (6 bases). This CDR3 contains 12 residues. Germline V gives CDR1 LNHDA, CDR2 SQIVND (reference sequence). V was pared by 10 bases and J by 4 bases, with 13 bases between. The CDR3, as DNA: TGTGCCACCCGTCAGGGGCCCACTGAAGCTTTCTTT. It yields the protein CATRQGPTEAFF.

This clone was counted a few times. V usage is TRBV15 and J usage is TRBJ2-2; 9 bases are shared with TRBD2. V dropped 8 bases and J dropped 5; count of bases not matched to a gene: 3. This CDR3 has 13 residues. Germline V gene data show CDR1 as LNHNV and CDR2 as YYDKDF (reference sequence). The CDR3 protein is CATGGGVTGELFF. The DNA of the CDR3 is TGTGCCACCGGCGGGGGGGTTACCGGGGAGCTGTTTTTT.

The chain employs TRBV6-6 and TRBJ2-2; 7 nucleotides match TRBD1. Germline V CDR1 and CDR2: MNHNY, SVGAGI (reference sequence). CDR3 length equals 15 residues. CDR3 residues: CGTTTGTANTGELFF. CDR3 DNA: TGTGGAACGACAACCGGGACAGCCAACACCGGGGAGCTGTTTTTT.

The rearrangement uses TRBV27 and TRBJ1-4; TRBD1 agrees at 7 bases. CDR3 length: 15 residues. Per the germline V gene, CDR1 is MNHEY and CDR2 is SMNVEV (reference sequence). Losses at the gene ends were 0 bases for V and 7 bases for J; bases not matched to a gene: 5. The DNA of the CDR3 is TGTGCCAGCAGTTTATCGACAGGGCTGACTGAAAAACTGTTTTTT. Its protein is CASSLSTGLTEKLFF.

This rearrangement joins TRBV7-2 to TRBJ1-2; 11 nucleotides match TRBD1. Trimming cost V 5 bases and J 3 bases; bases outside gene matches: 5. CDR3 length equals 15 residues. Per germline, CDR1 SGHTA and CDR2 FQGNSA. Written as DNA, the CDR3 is TGTGCCAGCAGCCCGGACAGGGGGCCCCACTATGGCTACACCTTC. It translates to CASSPDRGPHYGYTF.

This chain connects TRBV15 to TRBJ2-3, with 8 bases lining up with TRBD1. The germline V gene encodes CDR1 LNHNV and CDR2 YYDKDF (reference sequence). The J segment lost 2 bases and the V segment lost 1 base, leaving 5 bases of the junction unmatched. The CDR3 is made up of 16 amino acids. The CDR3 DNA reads TGTGCCACCAGCAGAGTTACAGGGGGATACACAGATACGCAGTATTTT. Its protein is CATSRVTGGYTDTQYF.

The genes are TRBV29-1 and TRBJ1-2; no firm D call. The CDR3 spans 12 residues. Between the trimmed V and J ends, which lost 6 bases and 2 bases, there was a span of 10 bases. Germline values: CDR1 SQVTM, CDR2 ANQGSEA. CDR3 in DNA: TGCAGCGTGTCTGGACTGAACTATGGCTACACCTTC. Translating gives CSVSGLNYGYTF.

The CDR3 sequence is CASSSRTEAFF. The CDR3 nucleotides are TGTGCCAGCAGTTCCCGCACTGAAGCTTTCTTT. This chain uses TRBV6-6 with TRBJ1-1; D not resolved. The V gene's germline CDR1 is MNHNY and CDR2 SVGAGI (reference sequence). Trimming took 4 bases from V and 4 from J, leaving 4 bases between them. CDR3 length: 11 amino acids.

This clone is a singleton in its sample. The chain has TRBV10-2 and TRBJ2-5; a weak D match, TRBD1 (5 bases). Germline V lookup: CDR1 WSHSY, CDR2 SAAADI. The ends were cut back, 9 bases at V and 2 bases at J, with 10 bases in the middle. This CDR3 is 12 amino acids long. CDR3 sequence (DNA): TGCGCCAGAGGGGCGGTACAAGAGACCCAGTACTTC. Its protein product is CARGAVQETQYF.

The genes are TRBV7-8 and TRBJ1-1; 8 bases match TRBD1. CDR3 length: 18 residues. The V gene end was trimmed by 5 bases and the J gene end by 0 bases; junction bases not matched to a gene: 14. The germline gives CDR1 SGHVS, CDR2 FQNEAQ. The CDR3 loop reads CASSHRGTGSLMNTEAFF. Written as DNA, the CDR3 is TGTGCCAGCAGCCACCGGGGGACAGGAAGCCTTATGAACACTGAAGCTTTCTTT.

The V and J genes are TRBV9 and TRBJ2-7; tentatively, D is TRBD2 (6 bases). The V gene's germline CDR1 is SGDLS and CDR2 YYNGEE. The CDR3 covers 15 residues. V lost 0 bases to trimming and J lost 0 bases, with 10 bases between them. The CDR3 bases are TGTGCCAGCAGCGTAGGATACGGGGGCTCCTACGAGCAGTACTTC. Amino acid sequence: CASSVGYGGSYEQYF.

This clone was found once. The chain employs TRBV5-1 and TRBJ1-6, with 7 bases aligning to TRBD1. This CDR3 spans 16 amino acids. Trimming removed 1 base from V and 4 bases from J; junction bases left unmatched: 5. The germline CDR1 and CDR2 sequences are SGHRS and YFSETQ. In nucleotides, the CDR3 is TGCGCCAGCAGCTTGTTTTTGGGACAGTATAATTCACCCCTCCACTTT. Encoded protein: CASSLFLGQYNSPLHF.

CDR3 loop: CASSLGNRNDYGYTF. The CDR3 DNA follows: TGTGCCAGCAGCCTAGGGAACAGGAACGACTATGGCTACACCTTC. The chain joins TRBV9 to TRBJ1-2; a possible D gene is TRBD1 (5 bases). Germline assignment: CDR1 SGDLS and CDR2 YYNGEE. Trimming cost V 4 bases and J 3 bases, with 16 bases left between them. CDR3 size: 15 residues.

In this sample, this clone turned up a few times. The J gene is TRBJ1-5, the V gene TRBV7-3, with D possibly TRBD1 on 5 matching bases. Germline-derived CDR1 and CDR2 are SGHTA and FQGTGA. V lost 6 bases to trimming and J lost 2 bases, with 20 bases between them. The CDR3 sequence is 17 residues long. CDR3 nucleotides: TGTGCCAGCAGTTTAGGGCAGGGACTCAGACGCAATCAGCCCCAGCATTTT. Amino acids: CASSLGQGLRRNQPQHF.

The CDR3 loop is CAVRRGGHGDNEQFF. CDR3 sequence (DNA): TGTGCCGTGAGGAGGGGGGGGCATGGGGACAATGAGCAGTTCTTC. V is TRBV27 and J is TRBJ2-1; possibly TRBD2 for D (7 bases). Germline V CDR1 and CDR2: MNHEY, SMNVEV (reference sequence). The CDR3 consists of 15 residues. V lost 11 bases and J 5 bases, leaving 22 bases between the germline ends.